The T cell receptor beta chain described here comes from a study of siplizumab effects on memory and regulatory T cells (dated by TCRdb to the late 2010s). Study-level background: The study examined how the anti-CD2 antibody siplizumab affects alloreactive T-cell subsets in allogeneic mixed lymphocyte reactions built from human PBMCs.

The investigation overall reported the following: Whether proliferating Tregs from siplizumab cultures actually had suppressive function was not functionally confirmed. Compared with memory T cells, unstimulated naive T cells appeared more diverse, and naive cells seemed to make a substantial contribution to the alloresponse. Among mappable alloreactive CD4+ clones, the Treg-derived fraction averaged 68.8% with siplizumab versus approximately 27% in control reactions. The cumulative frequency of alloreactive sequences traceable to unstimulated CD4+ memory T cells was significantly reduced by siplizumab. A naive or memory phenotype could not be assigned to roughly 75-96% of proliferating CD4+ or CD8+ clones. Sequences below about 10^-5 frequency were poorly captured, so only a minor fraction of alloreactive clones could be mapped to unstimulated subsets.

CDR1 and CDR2, per the germline V gene, are MDHEN and SYDVKM. Trimming at the junction amounts to 4 bases on V and 6 bases on J, and the germline ends lie 12 bases apart. From its cysteine to its phenylalanine, the CDR3 spans 13 amino acids. Just the 39-base CDR3 DNA is kept, in frame starting at base 1. Library construction relied on the immunoSEQ multiplex PCR assay. Some 100,000 TCR templates per sample were assayed by the deep sequencing platform. Genomic DNA extracted from sorted T cells was used for TCRbeta CDR3 sequencing. The authors' pipeline ran thus. The R programming language was used for the clonal analysis of the TCRbeta CDR3 data. Comparing unstimulated samples against CFSE-low samples taken after the reaction was how alloreactive CD4+ and CD8+ clones were defined. Regulatory or non-regulatory origin was assigned to alloreactive CD4+ clones by matching of sequences to sorted unstimulated Treg and non-Treg repertoires. TCRdb's version of the immuneACCESS table is confined to in-frame rearrangements and falls short of the full clone set. An unresolved V gene accounts for under half of the shortfall where checked; the remainder is of unknown origin. D and trimming come from the DNA, and the V and J calls and clone size come from that table. The sample table records 57,000 or so clones; roughly 85% of these occur just once. About 0.41% of the sample is held by the ten biggest clonotypes.

Concerning this clone: It lacks a known antigen. Base qualities were left out, and no much larger clone turns up one base away.

In addition, sequencing in three donor pairs included unstimulated CD8+ effector memory subsets alongside CD4+ naive, CD8+ naive, CD8+ TEMRA and CD4+ memory subsets. TCRbeta CDR3 sequencing was performed on sorted unstimulated T cells and on proliferating T cells recovered from mixed lymphocyte reactions. Fresh whole blood from approximately 9 HLA-typed healthy donors was used to isolate PBMCs. The rearrangement combines TRBV28 with TRBJ1-2, with TRBD1 as a weak D call on 5 bases. Specimen: memory CD4+ T cells sorted from blood. Explained via the paper, the cell subset or site label denotes: unstimulated CD4+ memory T cells. This receptor was obtained from a human donor in good health. The nucleotides are TGTGCCAGCAGTTCGGGGGTGCGCGATGGCTACACCTTC. Translated, it reads CASSSGVRDGYTF.